The subject of this entry is one T cell receptor beta chain. CDR3 length: 19 residues. Germline loops: CDR1 SGDLS, CDR2 YYNGEE. V was clipped by 0 bases and J by 3 bases, with 25 bases between them. Some clones are missing from TCRdb's copy, which holds only in-frame ones; the method was immunoSEQ multiplex PCR. The sample has over 130,000 clones, about 86% seen once. This sample was included in a study of blood T cell repertoires in COVID-19. Study in general: The study drew acute and convalescent COVID-19 samples from the United States, Italy and Spain.

The receptor's source is a woman in her sixties or seventies with acute or convalescent COVID-19. The sequenced sample was peripheral blood. The genes are TRBV9 and TRBJ2-7; possibly TRBD2 for D (7 bases). The CDR3 sequence: CASSVAMGGARFTGYEQYF. The CDR3 bases are TGTGCCAGCAGCGTAGCCATGGGGGGGGCTAGGTTTACGGGCTACGAGCAGTACTTC. Together with reference TRBV9 and TRBJ2-7, the CDR3 gives the full variable domain: DSGVTQTPKHLITATGQRVTLRCSPRSGDLSVYWYQQSLDQGLQFLIQYYNGEERAKGNILERFSAQQFPDLHSELNLSSLELGDSALYFCASSVAMGGARFTGYEQYFGPGTRLTVT.